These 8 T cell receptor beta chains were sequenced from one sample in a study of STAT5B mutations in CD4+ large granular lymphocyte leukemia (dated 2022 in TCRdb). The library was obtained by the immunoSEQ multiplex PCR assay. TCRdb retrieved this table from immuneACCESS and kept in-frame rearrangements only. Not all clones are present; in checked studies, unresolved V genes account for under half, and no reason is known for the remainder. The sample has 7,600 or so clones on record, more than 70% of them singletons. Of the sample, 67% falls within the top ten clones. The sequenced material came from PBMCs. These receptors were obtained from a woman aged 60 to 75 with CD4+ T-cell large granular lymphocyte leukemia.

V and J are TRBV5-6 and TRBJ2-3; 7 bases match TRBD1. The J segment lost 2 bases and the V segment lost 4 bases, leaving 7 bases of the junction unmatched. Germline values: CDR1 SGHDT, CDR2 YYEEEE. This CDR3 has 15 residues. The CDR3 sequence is CASSPLDRFTDTQYF. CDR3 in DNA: TGTGCCAGCAGCCCCCTGGACAGGTTCACAGATACGCAGTATTTT.

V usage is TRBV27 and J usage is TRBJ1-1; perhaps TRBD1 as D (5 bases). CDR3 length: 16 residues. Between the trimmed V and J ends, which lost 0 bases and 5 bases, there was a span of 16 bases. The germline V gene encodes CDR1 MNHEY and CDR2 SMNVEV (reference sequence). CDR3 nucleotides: TGTGCCAGCAGTTTATCGCTAGGTTTCCGGGGGACTGAAGCTTTCTTT. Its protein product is CASSLSLGFRGTEAFF.

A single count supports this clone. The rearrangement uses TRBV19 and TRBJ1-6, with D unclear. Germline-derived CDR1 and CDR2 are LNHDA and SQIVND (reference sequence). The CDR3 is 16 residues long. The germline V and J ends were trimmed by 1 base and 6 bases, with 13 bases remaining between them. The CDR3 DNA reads TGTGCCAGTAGTATAGGAGAAACATTTTCTAATTCACCCCTCCACTTT. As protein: CASSIGETFSNSPLHF.

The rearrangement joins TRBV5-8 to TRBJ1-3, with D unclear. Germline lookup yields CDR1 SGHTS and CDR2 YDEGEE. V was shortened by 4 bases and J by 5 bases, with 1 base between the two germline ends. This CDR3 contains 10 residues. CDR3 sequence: CASSRNTIYF. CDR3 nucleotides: TGTGCCAGCAGCCGAAACACCATATATTTT.

This CDR3 is CASSPLQNTEAFF. The CDR3 DNA follows: TGTGCCAGCTCACCCCTACAGAACACTGAAGCTTTCTTT. V gene TRBV18 combines with J gene TRBJ1-1; D remains ambiguous. Germline loops: CDR1 KGHSH, CDR2 LQKENI. The CDR3 runs 13 residues. Between the trimmed V and J ends, which lost 3 bases and 1 base, there was a span of 6 bases.

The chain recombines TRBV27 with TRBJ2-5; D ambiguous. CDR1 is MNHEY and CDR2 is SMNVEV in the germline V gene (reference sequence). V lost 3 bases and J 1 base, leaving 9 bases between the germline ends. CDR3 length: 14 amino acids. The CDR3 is CASSFEPSQETQYF. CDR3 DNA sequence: TGTGCCAGCAGTTTTGAACCCAGCCAAGAGACCCAGTACTTC.

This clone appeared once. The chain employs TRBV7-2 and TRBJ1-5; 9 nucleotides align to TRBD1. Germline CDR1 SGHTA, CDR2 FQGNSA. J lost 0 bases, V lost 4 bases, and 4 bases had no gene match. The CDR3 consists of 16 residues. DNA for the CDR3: TGTGCCAGCAGCTACTCGACAGGGGGTAGCAATCAGCCCCAGCATTTT. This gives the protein CASSYSTGGSNQPQHF.

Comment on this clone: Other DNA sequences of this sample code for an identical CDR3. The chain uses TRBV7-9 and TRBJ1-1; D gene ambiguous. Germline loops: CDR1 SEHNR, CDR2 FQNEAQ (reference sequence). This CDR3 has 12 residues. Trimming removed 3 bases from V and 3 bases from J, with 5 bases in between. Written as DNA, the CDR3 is TGTGCCAGCAGCTTCGGAGACACTGAAGCTTTCTTT. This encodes CASSFGDTEAFF.